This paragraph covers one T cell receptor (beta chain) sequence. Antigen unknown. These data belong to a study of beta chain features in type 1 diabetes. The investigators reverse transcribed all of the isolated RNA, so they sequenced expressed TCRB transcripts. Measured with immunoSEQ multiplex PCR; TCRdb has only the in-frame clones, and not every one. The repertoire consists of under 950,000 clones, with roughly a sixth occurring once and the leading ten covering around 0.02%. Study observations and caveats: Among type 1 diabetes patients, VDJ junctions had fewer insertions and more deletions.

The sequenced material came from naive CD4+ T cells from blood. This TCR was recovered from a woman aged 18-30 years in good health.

The CDR3 spells CASSMKVYPGTQYF. The CDR3 DNA is TGTGCCAGTAGTATGAAGGTCTACCCCGGAACCCAGTACTTC. This sequence joins TRBV19 and TRBJ2-5; no clear D. Looked up from germline, CDR1 is LNHDA and CDR2 is SQIVND (reference sequence). This CDR3 is built from 14 residues. V was pared by 3 bases and J by 8 bases, with 16 bases between.